These 32 T cell receptor beta chains were sequenced from one sample in a study of cytomegalovirus exposure and HLA in healthy donors. Clones were sequenced by immunoSEQ multiplex PCR, and TCRdb holds only the in-frame ones, with some missing. The table has about 260,000 clones, less than 95% seen once; the top ten hold approximately 3.1%. Sample: PBMCs. The receptors were sampled from a woman in her thirties in good health and CMV-seronegative.

This CDR3 is CASSQRSRTDYQETQYF. The CDR3 nucleotides read TGTGCCAGCAGCCAACGATCGCGGACGGATTATCAAGAGACCCAGTACTTC. The chain carries TRBV7-6 and TRBJ2-5; D not resolved. CDR3 size: 17 residues. V lost 5 bases and J 2 bases, leaving 21 bases between the germline ends. Germline values: CDR1 SGHVS, CDR2 FNYEAQ.

This clone was seen only a few times. CDR3 in DNA: TGTGCCAGCAGCGTAGCCCCGGGGGGAGCTTTCACTGAAGCTTTCTTT. Amino acid sequence: CASSVAPGGAFTEAFF. The chain is built from TRBV9 and TRBJ1-1, with a possible D match to TRBD1 (5 bases). From germline, CDR1 is SGDLS and CDR2 YYNGEE. The CDR3 spans 16 residues. Trimming took off 0 bases at V and 4 bases at J, with 16 bases between the two ends.

The count of this clone is one. The chain is built from TRBV4-3 and TRBJ1-3; no clear D. Per the germline V gene, CDR1 is LGHNA and CDR2 is YSLEER. The CDR3 covers 18 residues. The germline V and J ends were trimmed by 0 bases and 3 bases, with 18 bases remaining between them. The CDR3 coding sequence is TGCGCCAGCAGCCAAGATGCCCGGCCCAGGACCGATGGAAACACCATATATTTT. It translates to CASSQDARPRTDGNTIYF.

The V call is TRBV29-1, the J call TRBJ1-3; no clear D. The germline gives CDR1 SQVTM, CDR2 ANQGSEA. The CDR3 is 14 residues long. Between the trimmed V and J ends, which lost 4 bases and 2 bases, there was a span of 12 bases. The CDR3 DNA is TGCAGCGTTGCACAAGGCATCACTGGAAACACCATATATTTT. Translated: CSVAQGITGNTIYF.

This clone was seen only a few times. V usage is TRBV12-2 and J usage is TRBJ2-1; TRBD2 is the table's D call, not checked against the DNA. TRBV12-2 is described as a pseudogene. The length of the CDR3 is 17 residues. In DNA, the CDR3 is TGTGCAAGTCGCTTAATGGGTCTAGCGGGATTAGGGAATGAGCAGTTCTTC. This translates into CASRLMGLAGLGNEQFF.

This clone was seen just once. This chain uses TRBV6-5 with TRBJ2-3; no reliable D call. The CDR3 totals 13 residues. Germline CDR1 and CDR2: MNHEY and SVGAGI. Trimming removed 7 bases from V and 0 bases from J, with 8 bases in between. The CDR3 here is CASNGQSTDTQYF. DNA of the CDR3: TGTGCCAGCAATGGCCAAAGCACAGATACGCAGTATTTT.

This chain connects TRBV7-3 to TRBJ2-2, with D perhaps TRBD2 (5 bases). This CDR3 is built from 18 residues. CDR1 and CDR2 (germline): SGHTA, FQGTGA. V was cut by 2 bases and J by 1 base, with 17 bases left in between. This CDR3 is CASSLFYGERKNTGELFF. The CDR3 DNA is TGTGCCAGCAGCTTATTTTACGGGGAGCGGAAGAACACCGGGGAGCTGTTTTTT.

The rearrangement uses TRBV6-1 and TRBJ2-7; weak D call: TRBD1 (6 bases). Trimming removed 3 bases at V and 3 bases at J, with 12 bases between. Germline V CDR1 and CDR2: MNHNS, SASEGT. The CDR3 extends over 14 amino acids. CDR3 DNA: TGTGCCAGCAGTGACTTGACAGGAGTCTACGAGCAGTACTTC. Translated: CASSDLTGVYEQYF.

V gene TRBV6-1 combines with J gene TRBJ2-7, with D hard to call. The CDR3 has 16 residues. Per germline, CDR1 MNHNS and CDR2 SASEGT. V lost 0 bases to trimming and J lost 4 bases, with 16 bases between them. This CDR3 reads CASSEAAASSLYEQYF. The CDR3 DNA follows: TGTGCCAGCAGTGAAGCAGCAGCGAGTTCCTTGTACGAGCAGTACTTC.

The chain uses TRBV27 and TRBJ2-1; 9 bases map to TRBD1. This CDR3 is built from 14 residues. The trim removed 10 bases at V and 6 bases at J, leaving 10 bases unmatched. Germline CDR1 MNHEY, CDR2 SMNVEV (reference sequence). DNA of the CDR3: TGTGCCACCGAGGGACAGGGAAAAGGCAATGAGCAGTTCTTC. Protein sequence: CATEGQGKGNEQFF.

The chain joins TRBV4-2 to TRBJ1-5, with 7 bases aligning to TRBD1. Per germline, CDR1 LGHNA and CDR2 YNFKEQ. The CDR3 has 19 residues. Germline trimming cut 0 bases from V and 5 bases from J; bases unmatched to any gene: 16. DNA of the CDR3: TGTGCCAGCAGCCAAGATCACGTACGGCAGGCAGGGGGGTATCAGCCCCAGCATTTT. Amino acids: CASSQDHVRQAGGYQPQHF.

The count of this clone is one. The chain links TRBV28 to TRBJ1-3; a possible D gene is TRBD1 (6 bases). This CDR3 has 13 amino acids. CDR1 is MDHEN and CDR2 is SYDVKM in the germline V gene. V gave up 3 bases and J gave up 8 bases, with 11 bases separating them. CDR3 sequence (DNA): TGTGCCAGCAGTTTGGGGGCTGGGGACACCATATATTTT. Translated, it gives CASSLGAGDTIYF.

This clone has just a few counts. The chain recombines TRBV28 with TRBJ1-1; D may be TRBD1 (6 bases). Germline CDR1 reads MDHEN; CDR2 reads SYDVKM. This CDR3 spans 14 amino acids. The V and J ends lost 5 bases and 3 bases respectively, with 13 bases between them. The CDR3 reads CASSPPGADTEAFF. The CDR3 DNA is TGTGCCAGCAGTCCCCCAGGGGCGGACACTGAAGCTTTCTTT.

This clone was seen once. J is TRBJ2-6 and V is TRBV7-7, with 8 bases lining up with TRBD1. The V gene's germline CDR1 is SSHAT and CDR2 FNYEAQ (reference sequence). The CDR3 runs 16 residues. Trimming at V came to 5 bases and at J to 2 bases, leaving 5 bases not matched to a gene. CDR3 region: CASSAIQGAGANVLTF. The CDR3 bases are TGTGCCAGCAGCGCGATACAGGGGGCTGGGGCCAACGTCCTGACTTTC.

The rearrangement links TRBV5-1 to TRBJ1-2; D gene ambiguous. This CDR3 contains 13 residues. V was clipped by 0 bases and J by 6 bases, with 9 bases between them. The germline CDR1 and CDR2 sequences are SGHRS and YFSETQ. CDR3 bases: TGCGCCAGCAGCTTGGGGCAGGAAGATGGCTACACCTTC. Its protein product is CASSLGQEDGYTF.

The CDR3 nucleotides read TGCGCCAGCAGCTTGGCGACAACCACAGATACGCAGTATTTT. It codes for CASSLATTTDTQYF. This chain uses TRBV5-1 with TRBJ2-3, with unresolved D. The CDR3 runs to 14 residues. Looked up from germline, CDR1 is SGHRS and CDR2 is YFSETQ. Trimming stripped 0 bases from V and 2 bases from J, with 7 bases between. Combining the CDR3 with reference TRBV5-1 and TRBJ2-3 gives the whole variable domain KAGVTQTPRYLIKTRGQQVTLSCSPISGHRSVSWYQQTPGQGLQFLFEYFSETQRNKGNFPGRFSGRQFSNSRSEMNVSTLELGDSALYLCASSLATTTDTQYFGPGTRLTVL.

The gene calls are TRBV28 and TRBJ2-5; D gene ambiguous. Trimming cost V 6 bases and J 2 bases, with 7 bases left between them. Looked up from germline, CDR1 is MDHEN and CDR2 is SYDVKM. CDR3 size: 12 residues. The CDR3 nucleotides read TGTGCCAGCAGCCCCCTTCAAGAGACCCAGTACTTC. Protein product: CASSPLQETQYF.

The chain combines TRBV15 with TRBJ1-1, with D possibly matching TRBD1 (5 bases). CDR3 length equals 18 residues. V shed 0 bases and J shed 2 bases, with 19 bases lying between them. Looked up from germline, CDR1 is LNHNV and CDR2 is YYDKDF (reference sequence). CDR3 region: CATSREIRRGLGNTEAFF. The CDR3 bases are TGTGCCACCAGCAGAGAGATTCGAAGGGGTTTAGGAAACACTGAAGCTTTCTTT.

The chain combines TRBV9 with TRBJ2-4, with D uncertain. V lost 0 bases and J 7 bases, leaving 11 bases between the germline ends. Per germline, CDR1 SGDLS and CDR2 YYNGEE. This CDR3 region has 14 residues. CDR3 sequence (DNA): TGTGCCAGCAGCGTAGAAGTGGTTGGTAACATTCAGTACTTC. Its translation is CASSVEVVGNIQYF. Drawing the rest from reference TRBV9 and TRBJ2-4, the complete variable domain is DSGVTQTPKHLITATGQRVTLRCSPRSGDLSVYWYQQSLDQGLQFLIQYYNGEERAKGNILERFSAQQFPDLHSELNLSSLELGDSALYFCASSVEVVGNIQYFGAGTRLSVL.

The gene calls are TRBV6-1 and TRBJ2-7, with D possibly TRBD1 on 6 matching bases. This CDR3 spans 15 amino acids. The V gene's germline CDR1 is MNHNS and CDR2 SASEGT. V dropped 1 base and J dropped 0 bases, with 10 bases sitting between them. The CDR3 loop is CASSEGQVSSYEQYF. The CDR3, as DNA: TGTGCCAGCAGTGAAGGACAGGTGAGCTCCTACGAGCAGTACTTC.

The CDR3 loop is CASSQREVTGELFF. As DNA, the CDR3 is TGTGCCAGCAGCCAGCGGGAGGTCACCGGGGAGCTGTTTTTT. The V gene is TRBV6-1, the J gene TRBJ2-2, with 9 bases identical to TRBD2. Trimming took 6 bases from V and 4 from J; bases not matched to a gene: 3. The CDR3 totals 14 residues. Germline CDR1 MNHNS, CDR2 SASEGT.

The chain joins TRBV2 to TRBJ2-1, with D uncertain. Deletions cut 1 base from V and 6 bases from J, with 13 bases between. This CDR3 has 15 amino acids. The V gene's germline CDR1 is SNHLY and CDR2 FYNNEI. The CDR3 region is CASSEELLTLNEQFF. The DNA for the CDR3 is TGTGCCAGCAGTGAAGAACTCTTAACTCTCAATGAGCAGTTCTTC.

The V call is TRBV10-2, the J call TRBJ2-7; 7 positions match TRBD1. Germline assignment: CDR1 WSHSY and CDR2 SAAADI. The CDR3 totals 11 residues. The trim removed 5 bases at V and 7 bases at J, leaving 2 bases unmatched. CDR3: CASSQQGEQYF. CDR3 DNA: TGCGCCAGCAGTCAACAGGGGGAGCAGTACTTC.

The J gene is TRBJ1-5, the V gene TRBV19, with D maybe TRBD1 (6 bases). Trimming left V 5 bases short and J 6 bases short, with 14 bases between. Germline lookup yields CDR1 LNHDA and CDR2 SQIVND (reference sequence). CDR3 length: 14 amino acids. CDR3 loop: CASSFGGQGQPQHF. DNA for the CDR3: TGTGCCAGTAGTTTTGGGGGGCAGGGTCAGCCCCAGCATTTT.

This chain connects TRBV5-1 to TRBJ2-3; possibly TRBD2 for D (6 bases). V was pared by 4 bases and J by 3 bases, with 12 bases between. The CDR3 runs 14 residues. Germline V CDR1 and CDR2: SGHRS, YFSETQ. The CDR3 sequence is CASSAAGGTDTQYF. CDR3 in DNA: TGCGCCAGCAGCGCTGCTGGGGGGACAGATACGCAGTATTTT.

The gene calls are TRBV28 and TRBJ2-3; 12 nucleotides agree with TRBD1. CDR1 and CDR2 (germline): MDHEN, SYDVKM. The CDR3 sequence is 19 residues long. V was clipped by 5 bases and J by 1 base; unmatched bases: 13. As DNA, the CDR3 is TGTGCCAGCAGTCCGGGACAGGGGGCGGCCTCCGAGGGCACAGATACGCAGTATTTT. It encodes CASSPGQGAASEGTDTQYF.

The chain combines TRBV6-5 with TRBJ2-7; TRBD2 matches 7 bases. The V gene end was trimmed by 4 bases and the J gene end by 3 bases; junction bases not matched to a gene: 6. Germline V gene sequence: CDR1 MNHEY, CDR2 SVGAGI. This CDR3 is built from 14 residues. This chain's CDR3 is CASSFLAGDYEQYF. The CDR3 DNA is TGTGCCAGCAGTTTCTTAGCGGGTGACTACGAGCAGTACTTC.

The chain has TRBV7-9 and TRBJ2-1; D is perhaps TRBD2 (6 bases). The CDR3 spans 13 residues. Per the germline V gene, CDR1 is SEHNR and CDR2 is FQNEAQ (reference sequence). Trimming removed 0 bases at V and 8 bases at J, with 8 bases between. This CDR3 is CASSLAWGDEQFF. For the CDR3, the DNA is TGTGCCAGCAGCTTAGCCTGGGGGGATGAGCAGTTCTTC. Full variable domain (remainder filled in from reference TRBV7-9 and TRBJ2-1): DTGVSQNPRHKITKRGQNVTFRCDPISEHNRLYWYRQTLGQGPEFLTYFQNEAQLEKSRLLSDRFSAERPKGSFSTLEIQRTEQGDSAMYLCASSLAWGDEQFFGPGTRLTVL.

The rearrangement joins TRBV30 to TRBJ1-5; D is unresolved. V lost 2 bases to trimming and J lost 9 bases, with 11 bases between them. Germline values: CDR1 GTSNPN, CDR2 SVGIG (reference sequence). This CDR3 spans 12 amino acids. The CDR3: CAWSQAAGPQHF. CDR3 DNA: TGTGCCTGGAGTCAGGCGGCCGGGCCCCAGCATTTT.

V and J are TRBV2 and TRBJ1-5; D gene unclear. Germline CDR1 is SNHLY and CDR2 is FYNNEI. V lost 6 bases to trimming and J lost 1 base, with 4 bases between them. The CDR3 sequence is 12 residues long. CDR3: CASSASNQPQHF. The CDR3 DNA follows: TGTGCCAGCAGCGCCAGCAATCAGCCCCAGCATTTT.

In its sample, this clone was seen a few times. The chain combines TRBV6-5 with TRBJ2-5, with 8 nucleotides matching TRBD1. The CDR3 has 14 residues. V lost 2 bases, J lost 4 bases, and 3 bases stayed unmatched. Per germline, CDR1 MNHEY and CDR2 SVGAGI. CDR3 DNA sequence: TGTGCCAGCAGTTACGGGGGGACAGGAGAGACCCAGTACTTC. Its translation: CASSYGGTGETQYF.

J is TRBJ2-5 and V is TRBV6-1, with D perhaps TRBD2 (6 bases). Per germline, CDR1 MNHNS and CDR2 SASEGT. This CDR3 comprises 14 residues. Trimming took off 2 bases at V and 5 bases at J, with 12 bases between the two ends. CDR3 bases: TGTGCCAGCAGTGAACCCGGGGGTCGGGAGACCCAGTACTTC. The encoded protein is CASSEPGGRETQYF.